What follows describes a single T cell receptor beta chain. It has no known antigen specificity. No base quality information exists; no much larger clone differs at one position. The sample originates from a study of OX40 agonist ivuxolimab in advanced cancers. Background for the entire study: Ivuxolimab was a fully human IgG2 agonistic monoclonal antibody targeting the costimulatory receptor OX40 (CD134). Intravenous ivuxolimab was administered to patients every 2 weeks at six dose levels: 0.01, 0.1, 0.3, 1.5, 3 and 10 mg/kg. Of the approximately 50 patients in dose escalation, 19 had hepatocellular carcinoma, some 15 had melanoma, 9 had renal cell carcinoma and 9 had head and neck cancer. The dose-escalation cohort was 80% to 90% male with a mean age of about 54 years, ranging from roughly 23 to 85. Patients were allowed to have had prior anti-PD-1, anti-PD-L1 or anti-CTLA-4 therapy, and 40% of the dose-escalation patients had previously received checkpoint inhibitors. Partial responses occurred in three dose-escalation patients, of whom one had hepatocellular carcinoma and two had cutaneous melanoma. The point of sequencing TCRbeta in the periphery was to test whether ivuxolimab changed TCR sequence diversity and drove clonal T-cell expansion. The paper reports the monotherapy dose-escalation portion (N of about 52 patients) of the phase I ivuxolimab trial. Study-level results and caveats: After ivuxolimab, CD8+ T cells had more expanded clones than CD4+ T cells on average. The antigen specificity of the peripheral T cells that underwent clonal expansion was not determined. At doses of 0.1 to 3.0 mg/kg, clonal expansion of both CD4+ and CD8+ blood T cells was observed from baseline to week 6. In the 0.1-3.0 mg/kg groups, partial responders had among the lowest normalized peripheral clonal expansion, particularly in CD8+ T cells. Low levels of normalized T-cell clonal expansion were also shown by some nonresponding patients.

Genomic DNA was isolated from the sorted cells so that the TCRbeta CDR3 region could be sequenced. The immunoSEQ Assay was used to sequence the TCRbeta CDR3 regions. TCRdb obtained this table from immuneACCESS and retained in-frame rearrangements with V and J assigned. These tables miss some clones; where compared with another copy, unresolved V genes account for less than half of the shortfall, and the remainder is unexplained. In this sample the table shows roughly 80,000 clones, approximately 94% of which occur a single time. Over 11% of the sample is in the top ten clones. Measured from the cysteine to the phenylalanine, the CDR3 is 17 residues long. Just CDR3 DNA is preserved here, 51 bases in frame from base 1. Based on the germline V gene, the CDR1 and CDR2 sequences are SGHNT and YENEEA. The V and J ends are trimmed by 1 base and 10 bases, leaving 23 bases between them. Patients with a history of autoimmune disease or receiving systemic immunosuppression were excluded from the trial. Peripheral blood for TCR sequencing was collected from all dose cohorts at baseline, on cycle 4 day 1, and on cycle 7 day 1. The samples were taken from a phase I, first-in-human, multicenter, open-label dose-escalation trial of ivuxolimab. Adults with locally advanced or metastatic melanoma, renal cell carcinoma, hepatocellular carcinoma or head and neck squamous cell carcinoma were enrolled in the trial. CD4+ and CD8+ T cells were sorted separately from peripheral blood before TCR sequencing.

The chain is assembled from TRBV11-3 and TRBJ2-1, with the identity of the D gene unclear. The sample consisted of CD4+ or CD8+ T cells sorted from blood, taken in a trial of the OX40 agonist ivuxolimab. This TCR came from an adult with an advanced solid tumor such as melanoma, head and neck, liver or kidney cancer. This receptor has the CDR3 CASSLGAGLGRPTEQFF. The bases are TGTGCCAGCAGCTTAGGGGCAGGTTTAGGCCGTCCGACGGAGCAGTTCTTC.